These 24 T cell receptor beta chains share one sample of origin, sequenced in a study of T cell repertoires in cytomegalovirus infection. MiXCR, run by TCRdb on the reads, gives a single entry per CDR3 protein. The sample carries 250,000 or so distinct CDR3 sequences, about 17% recorded once. The specimen sequenced was CD8+ T cells from PBMCs. Source of these receptors: a human donor in good health (CMV status not recorded). Some clones in this sample may be carry-over from other donors' samples.

In the case of this clonotype: This sequence may be a read error, since a much larger clone differs from it by one base. This chain joins TRBV7-2 and TRBJ2-7; 8 nucleotides agree with TRBD2. The CDR3 runs to 15 residues. Germline V lookup: CDR1 SGHTA, CDR2 FQGNSA. CDR3 coding DNA: TGTGCCAGCAGCCGGGAGCGGGGGCGGGCCTACGGGCAGTACTTC. Translating gives CASSRERGRAYGQYF.

In its sample, this clonotype was seen many times. The gene calls are TRBV7-9 and TRBJ2-7; weak D call: TRBD1 (5 bases). The CDR3 has 13 residues. V was cut by 5 bases and J by 6 bases, with 14 bases left in between. Germline V gene sequence: CDR1 SEHNR, CDR2 FQNEAQ (reference sequence). DNA of the CDR3: TGTGCCAGCAGCCTCTCAGGGAATTCCGAGCAGTACTTC. It specifies CASSLSGNSEQYF.

V is TRBV29-1 and J is TRBJ2-7; 9 positions agree with TRBD1. The CDR3 is 14 amino acids. CDR1 is SQVTM and CDR2 is ANQGSEA in the germline V gene. Unmatched junction bases numbered 9, after V lost 4 bases and J lost 5 bases. The CDR3 reads CSVGRIGQGNEQYF. For the CDR3, the DNA is TGCAGCGTTGGCCGGATTGGACAGGGGAACGAGCAGTACTTC.

The chain couples TRBV11-3 to TRBJ2-7, with a tentative D call TRBD1 (5 bases). CDR3 length equals 13 residues. The ends were cut back, 6 bases at V and 0 bases at J, with 9 bases in the middle. CDR1 is SGHNT, CDR2 YENEEA, per germline. Here the CDR3 reads CASSGRDSYEQYF. The CDR3 DNA is TGTGCCAGCAGTGGCAGGGACTCCTACGAGCAGTACTTC. Filled out from reference TRBV11-3 and TRBJ2-7, the complete variable domain reads EAGVVQSPRYKIIEKKQPVAFWCNPISGHNTLYWYLQNLGQGPELLIRYENEEAVDDSQLPKDRFSAERLKGVDSTLKIQPAELGDSAVYLCASSGRDSYEQYFGPGTRLTVT.

Ten or more counts support this clonotype. The rearrangement uses TRBV7-2 and TRBJ2-5; 13 bases line up with TRBD2. V dropped 5 bases and J dropped 7; count of bases not matched to a gene: 10. Germline CDR1 and CDR2: SGHTA and FQGNSA. The CDR3 loop spans 16 amino acids. This CDR3 is CASSSELAGGHGTQYF. Written as DNA, the CDR3 is TGTGCCAGCAGCAGCGAACTAGCGGGGGGGCACGGGACCCAGTACTTC.

The gene calls are TRBV12-3 or TRBV12-4 and TRBJ2-1; tentatively, D is TRBD1 (5 bases). With 6 bases removed from V and 3 bases from J, the gap between germline ends came to 15 bases. This CDR3 has 15 residues. CDR3 DNA: TGTGCCAGCAGACCAGGGCCGGCGGACTACAATGAGCAGTTCTTC. This translates into CASRPGPADYNEQFF.

This clonotype has a count of ten or more. V and J are TRBV7-6 and TRBJ2-7, with D possibly being TRBD2 (5 bases). With 0 bases removed from V and 2 bases from J, the gap between germline ends came to 11 bases. Germline CDR1 SGHVS, CDR2 FNYEAQ. The CDR3 sequence is 15 residues long. Here the CDR3 DNA reads TGTGCCAGCAGCTTAGCCGCGGGTCGCCCCTACGAGCAGTACTTC. It specifies CASSLAAGRPYEQYF.

This clonotype came up many times. The rearrangement joins TRBV7-3 to TRBJ2-3; 7 bases are a match to TRBD2. Germline lookup yields CDR1 SGHTA and CDR2 FQGTGA. V dropped 4 bases and J dropped 1; count of bases not matched to a gene: 5. The CDR3 is 15 residues long. The CDR3 spells CASSYSGSGTDTQYF. CDR3 coding DNA: TGTGCCAGCAGCTATAGCGGGTCTGGCACAGATACGCAGTATTTT.

This clonotype showed up many times. The V and J genes are TRBV11-2 and TRBJ1-1; unclear D gene. V lost 5 bases and J 0 bases, leaving 16 bases between the germline ends. Germline V gene data show CDR1 as SGHAT and CDR2 as FQNNGV. The CDR3 covers 16 residues. The CDR3: CASSISGVRVNTEAFF. The DNA for the CDR3 is TGTGCCAGCAGCATAAGCGGGGTGAGGGTGAACACTGAAGCTTTCTTT.

Ten or more counts support this clonotype. The V and J genes are TRBV7-9 and TRBJ2-7, with D uncertain. The CDR3 is made up of 15 amino acids. Trimming removed 1 base from V and 0 bases from J, with 10 bases in between. The germline CDR1 and CDR2 sequences are SEHNR and FQNEAQ (reference sequence). CDR3 amino acids: CASSLDPQSSYEQYF. In DNA form, the CDR3 reads TGTGCCAGCAGCTTAGACCCCCAGAGCTCCTACGAGCAGTACTTC.

A remark on this clonotype: A read error is possible here, since a much larger clone lies one base away. The V gene is TRBV28, the J gene TRBJ2-3, with 9 nucleotides matching TRBD2. Germline loops: CDR1 MDHEN, CDR2 SYDVKM. The CDR3 totals 16 residues. V lost 1 base and J lost 1; bases outside the gene matches: 3. The CDR3 DNA reads as TGTGCCAGCAGTTTATCGCGGGGGGGCGGCACAGATACGCAGTATTTT. Translation gives CASSLSRGGGTDTQYF.

The gene calls are TRBV20-1 and TRBJ2-7, with D possibly TRBD2 on 5 matching bases. CDR3 length: 15 amino acids. Germline-derived CDR1 and CDR2 are DFQATT and SNEGSKA (reference sequence). Trimming stripped 5 bases from V and 3 bases from J, with 20 bases between. Written as DNA, the CDR3 is TGCAGTGCTTCCCATGCCCGCCTAGCAGTCTACGAGCAGTACTTC. This sequence encodes CSASHARLAVYEQYF.

This clonotype has only a few counts. V is TRBV5-1 and J is TRBJ2-5; TRBD1 might be the D (5 bases). V shed 3 bases and J shed 5 bases, with 17 bases lying between them. The CDR3 runs 15 residues. From germline, CDR1 is SGHRS and CDR2 YFSETQ. In DNA form, the CDR3 reads TGCGCCAGCAGCTCTTTAGGGGCTAGGGGCGAGACCCAGTACTTC. This gives the protein CASSSLGARGETQYF.

The V gene is TRBV2, the J gene TRBJ1-5; weak D call: TRBD1 (5 bases). Germline V gives CDR1 SNHLY, CDR2 FYNNEI. Trimming left V 6 bases short and J 2 bases short, with 17 bases between. The CDR3 totals 16 residues. Here the CDR3 DNA reads TGTGCCAGCAGCGGGGGTTCACCCGGGGGCAATCAGCCCCAGCATTTT. As protein: CASSGGSPGGNQPQHF.

This clonotype was seen only a few times. The V and J genes are TRBV9 and TRBJ2-7; TRBD2 aligns across 8 bases. The CDR3 length is 14 residues. The V and J ends lost 1 base and 6 bases, in that order; junction bases with no gene match: 6. CDR1 is SGDLS and CDR2 is YYNGEE in the germline V gene. The CDR3 reads CASSVLAGTAEQYF. The CDR3 bases are TGTGCCAGCAGCGTATTAGCGGGGACCGCCGAGCAGTACTTC.

The gene calls are TRBV7-9 and TRBJ2-5; D might be TRBD1 (7 bases). Germline V gene lookup returns CDR1 SEHNR and CDR2 FQNEAQ (reference sequence). CDR3 length equals 16 residues. V was trimmed by 5 bases and J by 2 bases, leaving 18 bases between them. The CDR3 reads CASSAPRGTAQETQYF. CDR3 coding DNA: TGTGCCAGCAGCGCGCCGCGCGGGACAGCTCAAGAGACCCAGTACTTC.

This clonotype was picked up many times. The genes are TRBV7-9 and TRBJ2-3, with D tentatively TRBD1 (6 bases). V was shortened by 5 bases and J by 0 bases, with 24 bases between the two germline ends. This CDR3 has 19 residues. Germline-derived CDR1 and CDR2 are SEHNR and FQNEAQ (reference sequence). DNA for the CDR3: TGTGCCAGCAGCCCGCCCGGAAAGGTCGGACAGTTAAGCACAGATACGCAGTATTTT. This codes for CASSPPGKVGQLSTDTQYF. The full variable domain, with the rest looked up from reference TRBV7-9 and TRBJ2-3, is DTGVSQNPRHKITKRGQNVTFRCDPISEHNRLYWYRQTLGQGPEFLTYFQNEAQLEKSRLLSDRFSAERPKGSFSTLEIQRTEQGDSAMYLCASSPPGKVGQLSTDTQYFGPGTRLTVL.

This clonotype was detected many times. The chain joins TRBV4-1 to TRBJ2-1; perhaps TRBD1 as D (6 bases). Germline lookup yields CDR1 MGHRA and CDR2 YSYEKL. Trimming removed 6 bases from V and 0 bases from J, with 12 bases in between. This CDR3 is 15 amino acids long. CDR3 protein: CASSSTDSSYNEQFF. The DNA of the CDR3 is TGCGCCAGCAGTTCTACGGACAGCTCCTACAATGAGCAGTTCTTC.

This clonotype has only a few counts. The rearrangement links TRBV29-1 to TRBJ2-3, with D possibly matching TRBD2 (5 bases). This CDR3 comprises 15 residues. Per germline, CDR1 SQVTM and CDR2 ANQGSEA. The V end lost 0 bases, the J end lost 3 bases, and 13 bases lay between the germline ends. The CDR3 DNA follows: TGCAGCGTTGAAGATCAAACTACTAGGACAGATACGCAGTATTTT. It yields the protein CSVEDQTTRTDTQYF.

This clonotype was detected a few times. This chain connects TRBV29-1 to TRBJ2-1; 7 bases align to TRBD1. This CDR3 region has 17 residues. Germline CDR1 SQVTM, CDR2 ANQGSEA. Trimming took 6 bases from V and 5 from J; bases not matched to a gene: 19. The CDR3 protein is CSVDRVQNSILHNEQFF. CDR3 sequence (DNA): TGCAGCGTAGACAGGGTACAGAATTCCATACTGCACAATGAGCAGTTCTTC.

This clonotype has more than one count but fewer than ten. The V and J genes are TRBV20-1 and TRBJ1-5; the D is unclear. The V end lost 6 bases, the J end lost 7 bases, and 7 bases lay between the germline ends. The CDR3 has 10 residues. Germline CDR1 DFQATT, CDR2 SNEGSKA (reference sequence). CDR3 nucleotides: TGCAGTGCAGCGGCACAGCCCCAGCATTTT. Translated, it gives CSAAAQPQHF.

This clonotype was recorded a few times. This chain uses TRBV10-2 with TRBJ1-1, with TRBD1 as a possible D gene (6 bases). From germline, CDR1 is WSHSY and CDR2 SAAADI. V shed 0 bases and J shed 9 bases, with 11 bases lying between them. CDR3 length: 13 amino acids. The CDR3 loop reads CASSESPGAKAFF. The CDR3 bases are TGCGCCAGCAGTGAGTCCCCAGGGGCCAAAGCTTTCTTT.

In this sample, this clonotype turned up many times. This CDR3 reads CASSASPGLLEDGYTF. Written as DNA, the CDR3 is TGTGCCAGCAGTGCCTCCCCGGGACTCCTCGAGGATGGCTACACCTTC. The chain employs TRBV28 and TRBJ1-2; D may be TRBD1 (5 bases). The CDR3 length is 16 residues. In germline, CDR1 is MDHEN, CDR2 SYDVKM. The V end was cut by 5 bases, the J end by 6 bases, with 22 bases between.

V usage is TRBV28 and J usage is TRBJ2-7, with 7 bases identical to TRBD1. The CDR3 has 16 residues. V trimming: 6 bases; J trimming: 2 bases; junction bases outside the gene matches: 13. CDR1 MDHEN and CDR2 SYDVKM come from the germline V gene. The CDR3 loop reads CASSDLSGTVTYEQYF. In DNA form, the CDR3 reads TGTGCCAGCAGCGACTTATCCGGGACAGTCACCTACGAGCAGTACTTC.